The 22 T cell receptor beta chains listed next were all sequenced from one sample in a study of shared clonotypes between healthy human individuals. Here immunoSEQ multiplex PCR was the method, and the copy in TCRdb shows in-frame clones only, minus some. The table shows around 2,000,000 clones, with roughly 91% occurring only once. Naive CD8 cells, CD45RO-negative and positively selected for CCR7, excluded terminally differentiated effector memory CD45RA+ cells. Sample: naive CD8+ T cells from PBMCs. The receptors shown here come from a man younger than 35 in good health. Some clones in this sample may be carry-over from other donors' samples.

Worth noting for this clone: Other DNA sequences within the sample encode an identical CDR3. The V gene is TRBV7-3, the J gene TRBJ2-1, with D possibly called TRBD1 or TRBD2 (6 bases each). The CDR3 has 12 amino acids. In germline, CDR1 is SGHTA, CDR2 FQGTGA. The V end lost 2 bases, the J end lost 10 bases, and 9 bases lay between the germline ends. CDR3 amino acids: CASSLGGTEQFF. In DNA, the CDR3 is TGTGCCAGCAGCTTAGGCGGGACAGAGCAGTTCTTC.

As concerns this clone: Other DNA sequences in this specimen translate into the identical CDR3. This sequence joins TRBV28 and TRBJ2-7; no clear D gene. V shed 3 bases and J shed 1 base, with 10 bases lying between them. The CDR3 has 14 residues. Per the germline V gene, CDR1 is MDHEN and CDR2 is SYDVKM. CDR3 bases: TGTGCCAGCAGTTTCTTTGGTGGGTCCTACGAGCAGTACTTC. Amino acids: CASSFFGGSYEQYF.

The chain carries TRBV27 and TRBJ2-1; D possibly corresponds to TRBD1 (6 bases). CDR3 length: 13 amino acids. Trimming shortened V by 3 bases and J by 10 bases, and 13 bases separated the two germline ends. Germline CDR1 and CDR2: MNHEY and SMNVEV (reference sequence). CDR3 residues: CASSFRQGNEQFF. CDR3 bases: TGTGCCAGCAGTTTCCGGCAGGGGAACGAGCAGTTCTTC.

This chain connects TRBV9 to TRBJ2-5; no definite D call. CDR1 SGDLS and CDR2 YYNGEE come from the germline V gene. V was shortened by 4 bases and J by 5 bases, with 9 bases between the two germline ends. CDR3 length: 12 residues. The CDR3 DNA follows: TGTGCCAGCAGCTTACCGACCGAGACCCAGTACTTC. Translation gives CASSLPTETQYF.

The rearrangement uses TRBV9 and TRBJ2-3; 10 nucleotides agree with TRBD2. The V segment lost 4 bases and the J segment 0 bases; nucleotides outside the gene matches: 2. The CDR3 loop spans 15 amino acids. The V gene's germline CDR1 is SGDLS and CDR2 YYNGEE. CDR3 sequence: CASSLAGVSTDTQYF. The CDR3 DNA reads as TGTGCCAGCAGCCTAGCGGGGGTTAGCACAGATACGCAGTATTTT.

The V call is TRBV28, the J call TRBJ2-7, with D unclear. Trimming removed 4 bases at V and 1 base at J, with 8 bases between. This CDR3 comprises 13 residues. The germline V gene encodes CDR1 MDHEN and CDR2 SYDVKM. CDR3 DNA sequence: TGTGCCAGCAGTTCCTCGAATTCCTACGAGCAGTACTTC. As protein: CASSSSNSYEQYF.

The V and J genes are TRBV5-4 and TRBJ2-7, with 11 bases lining up with TRBD1. Germline assignment: CDR1 SGHNT and CDR2 YYREEE (reference sequence). This CDR3 region has 14 residues. Trimming cost V 4 bases and J 3 bases; bases outside gene matches: 3. The CDR3, as DNA: TGTGCCAGCAGCCCGGACAGGGGGCTCTACGAGCAGTACTTC. Its protein product is CASSPDRGLYEQYF.

The gene calls are TRBV7-8 and TRBJ2-3; 12 bases agree with TRBD2. The CDR3 has 17 residues. Looked up from germline, CDR1 is SGHVS and CDR2 is FQNEAQ. J was trimmed by 7 bases and V by 6 bases; bases with no gene match: 14. The chain's CDR3 is CASRPTQTSGRKYTQYF. The CDR3 DNA reads as TGTGCCAGCAGACCAACCCAAACTAGCGGGAGGAAGTATACGCAGTATTTT. Complete variable domain (other parts from reference TRBV7-8 and TRBJ2-3): GAGVSQSPRYKVAKRGQDVALRCDPISGHVSLFWYQQALGQGPEFLTYFQNEAQLDKSGLPSDRFFAERPEGSVSTLKIQRTQQEDSAVYLCASRPTQTSGRKYTQYFGPGTRLTVL.

The chain is built from TRBV27 and TRBJ2-7; either TRBD1 or TRBD2 may supply D (6 bases each). The CDR3 consists of 15 residues. V gave up 2 bases and J gave up 5 bases, with 16 bases separating them. CDR1 is MNHEY and CDR2 is SMNVEV in the germline V gene (reference sequence). The CDR3 here is CASSLLRGEVDEQYF. The CDR3, as DNA: TGTGCCAGCAGTTTACTAAGGGGGGAAGTCGACGAGCAGTACTTC.

V gene TRBV7-9 combines with J gene TRBJ2-7, with a tentative D call TRBD2 (6 bases). The CDR3 is 15 residues long. Trimming shortened V by 3 bases and J by 4 bases, and 16 bases separated the two germline ends. CDR1 and CDR2 from the germline V gene are SEHNR and FQNEAQ (reference sequence). The CDR3 region is CASSFSASDPYEQYF. The DNA of the CDR3 is TGTGCCAGCAGCTTTTCGGCTAGCGACCCTTACGAGCAGTACTTC.

The CDR3 loop reads CATFDTETQYF. The CDR3 DNA reads as TGTGCCACCTTCGATACGGAGACCCAGTACTTC. The rearrangement uses TRBV15 and TRBJ2-5; D is ambiguous. Trimming left V 8 bases short and J 5 bases short, with 9 bases between. The germline gives CDR1 LNHNV, CDR2 YYDKDF (reference sequence). The CDR3 extends over 11 amino acids.

This rearrangement joins TRBV27 to TRBJ2-7; possible D gene TRBD1, 6 bases. There are 15 residues in the CDR3. The germline V and J ends were trimmed by 7 bases and 3 bases, with 19 bases remaining between them. The germline V gene encodes CDR1 MNHEY and CDR2 SMNVEV (reference sequence). The CDR3 region is CASTLRDTPFYEQYF. Here the CDR3 DNA reads TGTGCCAGCACCTTGAGGGACACCCCTTTCTACGAGCAGTACTTC.

J is TRBJ2-1 and V is TRBV5-4, with unresolved D. Germline V gene lookup returns CDR1 SGHNT and CDR2 YYREEE (reference sequence). The V end lost 2 bases, the J end lost 5 bases, and 11 bases lay between the germline ends. The CDR3 spans 14 residues. The CDR3 DNA is TGTGCCAGCAGCTTCCCCCCAATCGACAATGAGCAGTTCTTC. Its translation: CASSFPPIDNEQFF.

V is TRBV9 and J is TRBJ2-5; weak D call: TRBD1 (6 bases). The V and J ends lost 3 bases and 4 bases respectively, with 34 bases between them. Germline V CDR1 and CDR2: SGDLS, YYNGEE. The CDR3 sequence is 21 residues long. The CDR3: CASSECRLTGPLICLGETQYF. CDR3 nucleotide sequence: TGTGCCAGCAGCGAGTGCCGGTTGACAGGACCTCTTATCTGTCTGGGAGAGACCCAGTACTTC. Full variable domain (missing parts from reference TRBV9 and TRBJ2-5): DSGVTQTPKHLITATGQRVTLRCSPRSGDLSVYWYQQSLDQGLQFLIQYYNGEERAKGNILERFSAQQFPDLHSELNLSSLELGDSALYFCASSECRLTGPLICLGETQYFGPGTRLLVL.

The genes are TRBV27 and TRBJ2-7; 8 nucleotides line up with TRBD1. This CDR3 spans 16 amino acids. Trimming at V came to 3 bases and at J to 2 bases, leaving 9 bases not matched to a gene. Germline CDR1 reads MNHEY; CDR2 reads SMNVEV (reference sequence). The CDR3 DNA is TGTGCCAGCAGTTTCCCGACCGGGACAGGTGCCTACGAGCAGTACTTC. Protein product: CASSFPTGTGAYEQYF.

The rearrangement uses TRBV27 and TRBJ1-2; 7 bases map to TRBD1. V lost 0 bases to trimming and J lost 4 bases; unmatched junction nucleotides: 5. Germline V gene lookup returns CDR1 MNHEY and CDR2 SMNVEV (reference sequence). This CDR3 is built from 15 residues. CDR3 bases: TGTGCCAGCAGTTTATCCTACAGGGGAGGCTATGGCTACACCTTC. It yields the protein CASSLSYRGGYGYTF.

The rearrangement uses TRBV2 and TRBJ2-1; 10 bases map to TRBD2. The CDR3 loop spans 14 amino acids. CDR1 is SNHLY, CDR2 FYNNEI, per germline. The V and J ends lost 7 bases and 8 bases, in that order; junction bases with no gene match: 8. CDR3 bases: TGTGCCAGCAAGGATCTAGCGGGAGTGGATGAGCAGTTCTTC. It codes for CASKDLAGVDEQFF.

The chain carries TRBV19 and TRBJ2-1; D possibly matches TRBD1 or TRBD2 (5 bases each). The germline V gene encodes CDR1 LNHDA and CDR2 SQIVND (reference sequence). The CDR3 spans 18 residues. The ends were cut back, 0 bases at V and 0 bases at J, with 15 bases in the middle. The CDR3 coding sequence is TGTGCCAGTAGTATAGAGGTCTATGGGGGAGCCTCCTACAATGAGCAGTTCTTC. It is translated as CASSIEVYGGASYNEQFF. Full variable domain (outside the CDR3, taken from reference TRBV19 and TRBJ2-1): DGGITQSPKYLFRKEGQNVTLSCEQNLNHDAMYWYRQDPGQGLRLIYYSQIVNDFQKGDIAEGYSVSREKKESFPLTVTSAQKNPTAFYLCASSIEVYGGASYNEQFFGPGTRLTVL.

CDR3 sequence (DNA): TGTGCCAGCAGCCAACAGGGAGCTTACGAGCAGTACTTC. Encoded protein: CASSQQGAYEQYF. The V and J genes are TRBV4-2 and TRBJ2-7; D could derive from TRBD1 or TRBD2 (5 bases each). This CDR3 spans 13 amino acids. Trimming stripped 2 bases from V and 4 bases from J, with 9 bases between. Germline V gives CDR1 LGHNA, CDR2 YNFKEQ.

This chain's CDR3 is CASSEGTENVYEQYF. The CDR3 DNA follows: TGTGCCAGCAGTGAGGGCACAGAGAACGTTTACGAGCAGTACTTC. The rearrangement joins TRBV2 to TRBJ2-7; D is uncertain. Trimming took off 3 bases at V and 4 bases at J, with 16 bases between the two ends. The CDR3 runs 15 residues. Per the germline V gene, CDR1 is SNHLY and CDR2 is FYNNEI.

This clone appeared once. The CDR3 sequence is CASSPGWAGTDTQYF. DNA for the CDR3: TGTGCCAGCAGCCCCGGGTGGGCCGGCACAGATACGCAGTATTTT. The chain is built from TRBV9 and TRBJ2-3, with no clear D. Germline V gene sequence: CDR1 SGDLS, CDR2 YYNGEE. Trimming took off 4 bases at V and 1 base at J, with 13 bases between the two ends. The CDR3 covers 15 residues. Complete variable domain (other parts from reference TRBV9 and TRBJ2-3): DSGVTQTPKHLITATGQRVTLRCSPRSGDLSVYWYQQSLDQGLQFLIQYYNGEERAKGNILERFSAQQFPDLHSELNLSSLELGDSALYFCASSPGWAGTDTQYFGPGTRLTVL.

V usage is TRBV6-1 and J usage is TRBJ1-5; tentative D call: TRBD1 (5 bases). Germline values: CDR1 MNHNS, CDR2 SASEGT. V was shortened by 2 bases and J by 4 bases, with 21 bases between the two germline ends. This CDR3 is 18 amino acids long. In DNA form, the CDR3 reads TGTGCCAGCAGTGAATTTCCCGGTGGTAATTGGGGGAATCAGCCCCAGCATTTT. It specifies CASSEFPGGNWGNQPQHF.